Below, 16 T cell receptor beta chains from the same sample are listed, as sequenced in a study of cytomegalovirus exposure and HLA in healthy donors. The PCR was carried out with 60 Vbeta primers and 13 Jbeta primers. Only in-frame clones appear in the TCRdb table, and some are missing; sequencing was by immunoSEQ multiplex PCR. In the table there are roughly 100,000 clones, 75% to 85% of which are singletons. The sample taken for sequencing was PBMCs. Receptor source: a man aged 25 to 45 in good health and CMV-seronegative.

The V gene is TRBV30, the J gene TRBJ2-5; 8 bases map to TRBD2. In germline, CDR1 is GTSNPN, CDR2 SVGIG (reference sequence). The CDR3 contains 17 residues. The V and J ends lost 3 bases and 5 bases, in that order; junction bases with no gene match: 17. The CDR3 nucleotides read TGTGCCTGGAGCGCGGGACTAATCGGGGGGGCCACGGAGACCCAGTACTTC. This encodes CAWSAGLIGGATETQYF.

The chain uses TRBV5-4 and TRBJ1-2; a weak D match, TRBD1 (5 bases). V lost 4 bases, J lost 6 bases, and 13 bases lay in between. Germline loops: CDR1 SGHNT, CDR2 YYREEE (reference sequence). The CDR3 totals 13 residues. The CDR3 loop reads CASSRPGVDGYTF. CDR3 coding DNA: TGTGCCAGCAGCCGCCCGGGGGTAGATGGCTACACCTTC. Complete variable domain (other parts from reference TRBV5-4 and TRBJ1-2): ETGVTQSPTHLIKTRGQQVTLRCSSQSGHNTVSWYQQALGQGPQFIFQYYREEENGRGNFPPRFSGLQFPNYSSELNVNALELDDSALYLCASSRPGVDGYTFGSGTRLTVV.

V usage is TRBV30 and J usage is TRBJ2-5; TRBD1 matches 9 bases. Germline V gene data show CDR1 as GTSNPN and CDR2 as SVGIG (reference sequence). V lost 3 bases, J lost 5 bases, and 7 bases stayed unmatched. The CDR3 length is 14 residues. Here the CDR3 DNA reads TGTGCCTGGAGCCCGGGACAGGGTCTCGAGACCCAGTACTTC. This encodes CAWSPGQGLETQYF.

This clone came up a few times. The V call is TRBV5-1, the J call TRBJ1-1; a weak D match, TRBD1 (5 bases). The V end lost 4 bases, the J end lost 0 bases, and 13 bases lay between the germline ends. The CDR3 consists of 15 residues. The germline V gene has CDR1 SGHRS and CDR2 YFSETQ. The CDR3 sequence is CASSGATSLNTEAFF. The CDR3 coding sequence is TGCGCCAGCAGCGGGGCGACAAGTTTGAACACTGAAGCTTTCTTT.

This clone has a handful of counts. CDR3 coding DNA: TGCGCCAGCAGCTTGTCCGCCCAGGGCACCACTGAAGCTTTCTTT. Its protein product is CASSLSAQGTTEAFF. The rearrangement links TRBV5-1 to TRBJ1-1; the D gene is possibly TRBD1 (5 bases). CDR1 is SGHRS and CDR2 is YFSETQ in the germline V gene. V was trimmed by 1 base and J by 4 bases, leaving 14 bases between them. The CDR3 runs 15 residues.

The chain joins TRBV29-1 to TRBJ2-5; no clear D. CDR3 length: 12 residues. V dropped 6 bases and J dropped 2 bases, with 10 bases sitting between them. Germline assignment: CDR1 SQVTM and CDR2 ANQGSEA. The CDR3, as DNA: TGCAGCGTCGAAACTCTGCAAGAGACCCAGTACTTC. Protein sequence: CSVETLQETQYF.

The rearrangement joins TRBV28 to TRBJ1-2, with TRBD1 matching over 8 bases. This CDR3 has 14 residues. V lost 6 bases, J lost 1 base, and 4 bases stayed unmatched. CDR1 is MDHEN, CDR2 SYDVKM, per germline. CDR3 region: CASRMTGDNYGYTF. CDR3 nucleotide sequence: TGTGCCAGCAGAATGACAGGGGATAACTATGGCTACACCTTC.

This clone turned up a few times. CDR3 loop: CSVTGDRENQPQHF. CDR3 sequence (DNA): TGCAGCGTTACCGGGGACAGAGAAAATCAGCCCCAGCATTTT. The chain carries TRBV29-1 and TRBJ1-5; 7 nucleotides agree with TRBD1. Germline trimming cut 5 bases from V and 4 bases from J; bases unmatched to any gene: 8. In germline, CDR1 is SQVTM, CDR2 ANQGSEA. The CDR3 consists of 14 residues.

The chain combines TRBV6-5 with TRBJ2-2; a possible D gene is TRBD1 (6 bases). Germline V gene sequence: CDR1 MNHEY, CDR2 SVGAGI. V lost 6 bases, J lost 6 bases, and 11 bases lay in between. The CDR3 extends over 13 amino acids. CDR3 bases: TGTGCCAGCAGACAGGGATTCGCCGGGGAGCTGTTTTTT. Its translation is CASRQGFAGELFF.

V gene TRBV13 combines with J gene TRBJ1-4; D remains ambiguous. V was shortened by 0 bases and J by 0 bases, with 2 bases between the two germline ends. This CDR3 is built from 14 residues. CDR1 PRHDT and CDR2 FYEKMQ come from the germline V gene (reference sequence). CDR3 nucleotide sequence: TGTGCCAGCAGCTTAGGCACAACTAATGAAAAACTGTTTTTT. It translates to CASSLGTTNEKLFF. Looking up the rest from reference TRBV13 and TRBJ1-4 gives the full variable domain: AAGVIQSPRHLIKEKRETATLKCYPIPRHDTVYWYQQGPGQDPQFLISFYEKMQSDKGSIPDRFSAQQFSDYHSELNMSSLELGDSALYFCASSLGTTNEKLFFGSGTQLSVL.

V usage is TRBV9 and J usage is TRBJ2-3, with D tentatively TRBD2 (6 bases). Trimming shortened V by 0 bases and J by 6 bases, and 17 bases separated the two germline ends. Germline loops: CDR1 SGDLS, CDR2 YYNGEE. This CDR3 spans 16 amino acids. The CDR3 is CASSVGVSGTLDTQYF. CDR3 sequence (DNA): TGTGCCAGCAGCGTAGGGGTTAGCGGTACCCTGGATACGCAGTATTTT.

This chain joins TRBV19 and TRBJ2-2; 10 positions match TRBD1. Germline loops: CDR1 LNHDA, CDR2 SQIVND (reference sequence). Unmatched junction bases numbered 10, after V lost 6 bases and J lost 0 bases. This CDR3 is built from 18 residues. In DNA form, the CDR3 reads TGTGCCAGTAGGACAGGGGGCGGCCTAGGCGCGAACACCGGGGAGCTGTTTTTT. Its translation: CASRTGGGLGANTGELFF.

The chain joins TRBV18 to TRBJ1-1; D ambiguous. From germline, CDR1 is KGHSH and CDR2 LQKENI. V lost 1 base, J lost 10 bases, and 10 bases lay in between. There are 12 residues in the CDR3. The CDR3 DNA sequence: TGTGCCAGCTCACCACTTGTTCGCGGAGCTTTCTTT. It codes for CASSPLVRGAFF.

The J gene is TRBJ2-1, the V gene TRBV11-2; D might be TRBD1 (5 bases). This CDR3 spans 12 amino acids. Deletions cut 4 bases from V and 10 bases from J, with 11 bases between. CDR1 SGHAT and CDR2 FQNNGV come from the germline V gene. CDR3 sequence (DNA): TGTGCCAGCAGCTCAAAGGGGATCGAGCAGTTCTTC. Its translation: CASSSKGIEQFF. The variable domain in full, with the rest retrieved from reference TRBV11-2 and TRBJ2-1, is EAGVAQSPRYKIIEKRQSVAFWCNPISGHATLYWYQQILGQGPKLLIQFQNNGVVDDSQLPKDRFSAERLKGVDSTLKIQPAKLEDSAVYLCASSSKGIEQFFGPGTRLTVL.

The chain couples TRBV30 to TRBJ1-1, with 9 bases fitting TRBD1. The V and J ends lost 5 bases and 0 bases, in that order; junction bases with no gene match: 1. This CDR3 is built from 13 residues. From germline, CDR1 is GTSNPN and CDR2 SVGIG (reference sequence). The CDR3 nucleotides are TGTGCCTGGGGACAGGGGATGAACACTGAAGCTTTCTTT. This translates into CAWGQGMNTEAFF.

The genes are TRBV4-3 and TRBJ2-2; D unclear. This CDR3 has 12 amino acids. Looked up from germline, CDR1 is LGHNA and CDR2 is YSLEER. V lost 1 base, J lost 8 bases, and 5 bases lay in between. The CDR3 coding sequence is TGCGCCAGCAGCCAAGTATCGGGGGAGCTGTTTTTT. Protein sequence: CASSQVSGELFF.